Here is one T cell receptor (beta chain) with its context. Its antigen is unknown. No much larger clone is present one base from it, and per-base qualities are unavailable. Library preparation used the immunoSEQ multiplex PCR assay. Genomic DNA was pulled from the sorted cells, and the automated high-throughput method of Adaptive Biotechnologies was used to sequence the TCR beta V, D and J regions. A two-step, bias-controlled multiplex PCR was used to amplify CDR3 regions. Amplified TCR beta libraries were sequenced on an Illumina instrument. The paper's data handling went like this. Demultiplexed reads were processed to reduce amplification and sequencing bias, and the IMGT database was used to assign CDR3 sequences to gene families. ImmunoSEQ software version 2.0 was used to analyze the repertoire data. Out-of-frame sequences and sequences with stop codons in the CDR3 were removed from clonotype lists. Clonotypes with a frequency below 0.01% were excluded because such clonotypes corresponded to less than one cell. Richness was computed as observed richness divided by input cell number, and evenness as Shannon entropy divided by log observed richness. To measure repertoire diversity and how similar the repertoire was between time points, Simpson diversity and Morisita-Horn overlap indices were applied. Clonotypes were categorized as dominant (>1%), sub-dominant (0.5-0.99%), low abundance (0.1-0.49%) or lowest abundance (<0.1%). A germline index was calculated as total CDR3 length minus total nucleotide additions, divided by total CDR3 length. TCRdb obtained this table from immuneACCESS and retained in-frame rearrangements with V and J assigned. These tables miss some clones; where compared with another copy, unresolved V genes account for less than half of the shortfall, and the remainder is unexplained. D and trimming come from the DNA, and the V and J calls and clone size come from that table. This sample gives 44,000 or so clones in total; over 75% of them show up just once. In total, the top ten clones hold under 1.5% of the sample.

This sample stems from a study of memory CD8 T cells in hepatitis C reinfection (dated by TCRdb to the late 2010s). General notes on the study: Two consecutive HCV infections were spontaneously resolved by three donors, whereas a primary infection was cleared by two donors who then became chronically infected after reinfection. An HCV reinfection was defined as a positive HCV RNA test that came after two negative tests taken at least 60 days apart. Across an HCV reinfection episode in five donors, the study followed the TCR beta repertoire of virus-specific CD8 T cells over time. The peak reinfection time point was selected on the basis of previously published longitudinal tetramer+ CD8 T cell frequency data. In the reinfection study, participants with a resolved prior HCV infection were followed up every 3 months. Peak reinfection samples were taken from 3 to 8 weeks after reinfection was detected. Between the late 2000s and the early 2010s, 5 or 6 reinfection cases with stored pre-reinfection samples were identified.

The intended sense of this specimen's time point label: peak reinfection, 3 to 8 weeks after reinfection detection. Sorted cells were sequenced directly ex vivo, without in vitro expansion prior to TCR sequencing. Donors were people who inject drugs enrolled in the Montreal Acute Hepatitis C Cohort Study (HEPCO) in Canada. Total naive CD8 T cells, sorted as viable CD3+ CD8+ CD45RO-, came from two donors at all three reinfection time points as controls. Before sorting, cryopreserved peripheral blood mononuclear cells were thawed, and CD8 T cells were purified from the thawed cells. CD8 T cells were enriched by negative selection with the MACS CD8+ T cell Isolation Kit. Cells were sorted on a BD FACSAria II sorter using FACSDiva software, and FlowJo was used for data analysis. The paper as a whole reports these results and caveats: Because only five donors were included, definitive conclusions about public clonotypes linked to secondary clearance were beyond the reach of the study.

Per the germline V gene, MNHEY is the CDR1 and SVGAGI is the CDR2. The CDR3 measures 12 amino acids from cysteine to phenylalanine. Only the CDR3 DNA is retained, 36 bases long and in frame from the first base. V and J lose 6 bases and 7 bases, and a span of 9 bases separates them. The chain was built from TRBV6-5 and TRBJ2-2, and the D gene may be TRBD2, 5 bases matching. The sequence came from a man between 18 and 29 years old with hepatitis C virus infection. Sequences were obtained from naive CD8+ T cells sorted from blood. The intended sense of this specimen's cell subset or site label: total naive CD8+CD45RO- T cells. The DNA is TGTGCCAGCAGCTTCAGCGGCGGGGAGCTGTTTTTT. Translated, this is CASSFSGGELFF.